The 19 T cell receptor beta chains presented below share a single source sample, sequenced in a study of blood T cell repertoires in COVID-19. Method: immunoSEQ multiplex PCR; TCRdb's copy keeps in-frame clones and lacks some. The data show some 110,000 clones, with roughly four fifths seen just once and under 8% held by the top ten. Specimen: peripheral blood. Receptors were obtained from a man between 65 and 85 years old with acute or convalescent COVID-19.

The rearrangement links TRBV7-9 to TRBJ2-3; 8 positions agree with TRBD2. V trimming: 5 bases; J trimming: 6 bases; junction bases outside the gene matches: 4. The CDR3 has 13 amino acids. Per germline, CDR1 SEHNR and CDR2 FQNEAQ (reference sequence). CDR3 sequence (DNA): TGTGCCAGCAGCCCGGGACTAGTGGATACGCAGTATTTT. It encodes CASSPGLVDTQYF.

V is TRBV19 and J is TRBJ1-4; TRBD1 agrees at 11 bases. V lost 5 bases to trimming and J lost 4 bases; unmatched junction nucleotides: 9. CDR3 length: 17 residues. Germline V gives CDR1 LNHDA, CDR2 SQIVND (reference sequence). The CDR3 spells CASSGGQGVGYNEKLFF. CDR3 DNA: TGTGCCAGTAGTGGGGGACAGGGGGTCGGATATAATGAAAAACTGTTTTTT.

This chain links TRBV10-3 with TRBJ2-7; a possible D gene is TRBD1 (6 bases). The germline gives CDR1 ENHRY, CDR2 SYGVKD. The CDR3 loop spans 12 amino acids. V lost 8 bases and J 1 base, leaving 9 bases between the germline ends. The CDR3, as DNA: TGTGCCATCGGTGGACAGTCCTACGAGCAGTACTTC. It translates to CAIGGQSYEQYF.

J is TRBJ2-1 and V is TRBV30, with D maybe TRBD1 (5 bases). The CDR3 is 12 amino acids. Germline values: CDR1 GTSNPN, CDR2 SVGIG (reference sequence). V lost 2 bases, J lost 7 bases, and 9 bases lay in between. The CDR3 region is CAWSRGANEQFF. DNA of the CDR3: TGTGCCTGGAGTAGGGGCGCGAATGAGCAGTTCTTC. Full variable domain (missing parts from reference TRBV30 and TRBJ2-1): SQTIHQWPATLVQPVGSPLSLECTVEGTSNPNLYWYRQAAGRGLQLLFYSVGIGQISSEVPQNLSASRPQDRQFILSSKKLLLSDSGFYLCAWSRGANEQFFGPGTRLTVL.

The V and J genes are TRBV10-3 and TRBJ2-2; tentatively, D is TRBD1 (6 bases). V lost 8 bases to trimming and J lost 3 bases, with 10 bases between them. The CDR3 runs 13 residues. Germline V gives CDR1 ENHRY, CDR2 SYGVKD. The DNA of the CDR3 is TGTGCCATCGGCAGGGGCGACACCGGGGAGCTGTTTTTT. It codes for CAIGRGDTGELFF.

J is TRBJ2-3 and V is TRBV6-1; no reliable D call. V lost 3 bases to trimming and J lost 2 bases, with 6 bases between them. CDR3 size: 13 residues. From germline, CDR1 is MNHNS and CDR2 SASEGT. The CDR3 is CASSDPNTDTQYF. The CDR3 nucleotides read TGTGCCAGCAGTGACCCTAACACAGATACGCAGTATTTT.

This clone occurred a few times. The chain carries TRBV5-6 and TRBJ2-1, with 11 positions matching TRBD2. J was trimmed by 4 bases and V by 5 bases; bases with no gene match: 8. CDR1 and CDR2 (germline): SGHDT, YYEEEE. The CDR3 totals 16 residues. CDR3 amino acids: CASRTGTSGYYNEQFF. In DNA, the CDR3 is TGTGCCAGCAGGACCGGGACTAGCGGATATTACAATGAGCAGTTCTTC.

This chain links TRBV7-3 with TRBJ2-1, with 8 bases that match TRBD2. This CDR3 is 16 amino acids long. The J segment lost 6 bases and the V segment lost 1 base, leaving 8 bases of the junction unmatched. Germline V gene data show CDR1 as SGHTA and CDR2 as FQGTGA. The CDR3 sequence: CASSLMRGAPLNEQFF. Written as DNA, the CDR3 is TGTGCCAGCAGCTTAATGCGGGGGGCTCCCCTCAATGAGCAGTTCTTC.

This sequence joins TRBV10-3 and TRBJ1-2; 8 positions match TRBD1. Germline V gene lookup returns CDR1 ENHRY and CDR2 SYGVKD. The CDR3 runs to 14 residues. The V gene end was trimmed by 4 bases and the J gene end by 2 bases; junction bases not matched to a gene: 3. The DNA of the CDR3 is TGTGCCATCAGTGCTCAGGGGGCGAACTATGGCTACACCTTC. Residues: CAISAQGANYGYTF.

This chain connects TRBV30 to TRBJ1-5, with 7 bases lining up with TRBD1. CDR3 length equals 13 residues. The V segment lost 0 bases and the J segment 9 bases; nucleotides outside the gene matches: 5. Germline CDR1 is GTSNPN and CDR2 is SVGIG (reference sequence). CDR3 protein: CAWSVGGLTPQHF. CDR3 DNA: TGTGCCTGGAGTGTAGGGGGCTTAACGCCCCAGCATTTT.

This rearrangement joins TRBV4-1 to TRBJ2-5, with 10 bases lining up with TRBD2. The V gene's germline CDR1 is MGHRA and CDR2 YSYEKL. The CDR3 length is 17 residues. The V gene end was trimmed by 0 bases and the J gene end by 4 bases; junction bases not matched to a gene: 8. The CDR3 sequence: CASSQESSGRARETQYF. CDR3 coding DNA: TGCGCCAGCAGCCAAGAATCGAGCGGGAGGGCCAGAGAGACCCAGTACTTC.

This sequence joins TRBV9 and TRBJ1-1; no clear D. The CDR3 runs to 14 residues. The ends were cut back, 4 bases at V and 0 bases at J, with 10 bases in the middle. Germline V CDR1 and CDR2: SGDLS, YYNGEE. The CDR3 spells CASSRTVMNTEAFF. The CDR3, as DNA: TGTGCCAGCAGCCGCACAGTTATGAACACTGAAGCTTTCTTT.

The chain uses TRBV5-1 and TRBJ2-5; D unclear. This CDR3 has 13 amino acids. V shed 0 bases and J shed 6 bases, with 9 bases lying between them. Germline loops: CDR1 SGHRS, CDR2 YFSETQ. The CDR3 sequence: CASSLDSSKTQYF. CDR3 sequence (DNA): TGCGCCAGCAGCTTGGACAGTTCCAAGACCCAGTACTTC.

V usage is TRBV2 and J usage is TRBJ1-3; TRBD1 might be the D (5 bases). The CDR3 covers 15 residues. CDR1 is SNHLY, CDR2 FYNNEI, per germline. V gave up 3 bases and J gave up 3 bases, with 12 bases separating them. Written as DNA, the CDR3 is TGTGCCAGCAGTGAGACAGCGCTACTTGGAAACACCATATATTTT. Amino acids: CASSETALLGNTIYF.

This clone appeared a single time. The chain is built from TRBV5-4 and TRBJ1-6; D gene unclear. V lost 1 base and J 5 bases, leaving 10 bases between the germline ends. Per germline, CDR1 SGHNT and CDR2 YYREEE (reference sequence). This CDR3 has 15 residues. The CDR3: CASSLPRGDNSPLHF. In DNA, the CDR3 is TGTGCCAGCAGCTTGCCCCGCGGGGATAATTCACCCCTCCACTTT.

This chain uses TRBV12-5 with TRBJ2-1; a weak D match, TRBD1 (5 bases). Per germline, CDR1 LGHNT and CDR2 FRNRAP. The V and J ends lost 2 bases and 8 bases respectively, with 16 bases between them. The CDR3 runs 15 residues. The CDR3, as DNA: TGTGCTAGTGGTTTGTGGCAGGGCACCCACCATGAGCAGTTCTTC. This codes for CASGLWQGTHHEQFF.

The V and J genes are TRBV28 and TRBJ2-2, with TRBD1 matching 7 bases. The CDR3 sequence is 14 residues long. In germline, CDR1 is MDHEN, CDR2 SYDVKM. Losses at the gene ends were 6 bases for V and 5 bases for J; bases not matched to a gene: 6. This chain's CDR3 is CASRTYRGTGELFF. The CDR3 bases are TGTGCCAGCAGGACCTACAGGGGTACCGGGGAGCTGTTTTTT.

This chain joins TRBV7-9 and TRBJ2-2, with 8 bases aligning to TRBD1. Trimming at V came to 5 bases and at J to 2 bases, leaving 4 bases not matched to a gene. Germline lookup yields CDR1 SEHNR and CDR2 FQNEAQ (reference sequence). The CDR3 is made up of 15 amino acids. CDR3 amino acids: CASSQGQANTGELFF. DNA for the CDR3: TGTGCCAGCAGCCAGGGACAGGCCAACACCGGGGAGCTGTTTTTT. Variable domain in full (rest from reference TRBV7-9 and TRBJ2-2): DTGVSQNPRHKITKRGQNVTFRCDPISEHNRLYWYRQTLGQGPEFLTYFQNEAQLEKSRLLSDRFSAERPKGSFSTLEIQRTEQGDSAMYLCASSQGQANTGELFFGEGSRLTVL.

The table lists this clone with a count of one. The same CDR3 also results from other DNA sequences found in this sample. The chain combines TRBV29-1 with TRBJ2-7; D perhaps matches TRBD2 (6 bases). Trimming shortened V by 6 bases and J by 4 bases, and 13 bases separated the two germline ends. The CDR3 contains 12 residues. Germline CDR1 is SQVTM and CDR2 is ANQGSEA. CDR3 bases: TGCAGCGTCGGTGGGGGGACGTACGAGCAGTACTTC. Its translation is CSVGGGTYEQYF.